This is a list of T cell receptor beta chains from one sample in a study of CD8 T cells in ankylosing spondylitis. TCRdb independently ran MiXCR on the 5' RACE reads; one entry per CDR3 protein. The sample lists approximately 540,000 distinct CDR3 sequences; roughly 13% were seen once. Sequenced sample: blood, either unsorted or a sorted T cell fraction (not recorded which). These receptors all stem from a male donor with ankylosing spondylitis. Each CDR3 is given with its conserved first and last residue. Fields, in order: V gene, clone size, D gene, J gene, CDR3 DNA, CDR3 protein. A D gene is named only where the DNA matches it firmly. Not every row has a clone size; where given, it reads once, few, many or a size class.

TRBV14	few	TRBD1	TRBJ1-2	TGTGCCAGCAGCCAAGATTGGGCCAGGGGGCCCCCTCCTATGAGGGGCTACACCTTC	CASSQDWARGPPPMRGYTF
TRBV20-1	-	-	TRBJ2-3	TGCAGTGCTGAACCTGAGTGGGCCAGCGGGCAGTATTTT	CSAEPEWASGQYF
TRBV11-1	few	-	TRBJ1-1	TGTGCCAGCAGCTTAGTCGGCAGGGGTTCGGTCACTGAAGCTTTCTTT	CASSLVGRGSVTEAFF
TRBV20-1	-	-	TRBJ1-4	TGCAGTGCTAGAGATCAGGGCGGCGGAAATGAAAAACTGTTTTTT	CSARDQGGGNEKLFF
TRBV9	few	TRBD2	TRBJ2-3	TGTGCCAGCAGCGTGACTAGCGGGAGCCGCGCAGATACGCAGTATTTT	CASSVTSGSRADTQYF
TRBV5-1	few	-	TRBJ1-1	TGCGCCAGCAGCTTGGACAGGGTAACCACTGAAGCTTTCTTT	CASSLDRVTTEAFF
TRBV20-1	-	TRBD2	TRBJ2-1	TGCAGTGCTGGGGGACTAGCCTATGAGCAGTTCTTC	CSAGGLAYEQFF
TRBV19	-	-	TRBJ1-2	TGTGCCAGTAGTATCGGCGCCGGTTCCGGCTATGGCTACACCTTC	CASSIGAGSGYGYTF
TRBV6-1	few	TRBD1	TRBJ1-2	TGTGCCAGCATCGAACGGACAGGGGGCCTTGGCTACACCTTC	CASIERTGGLGYTF
TRBV7-2	many	-	TRBJ1-4	TGTGCCAGCAGCCGTAGACCCGCAACTAATGAAAAACTGTTTTTT	CASSRRPATNEKLFF
TRBV6-4	-	-	TRBJ1-4	TGTGCCAGCAGTCCTCAACCGGACAGCTCTAATGAAAAACTGTTTTTT	CASSPQPDSSNEKLFF
TRBV11-3	-	-	TRBJ1-1	TGTGCCAGCAGCAACGAGGGGGGCACTGAAGCTTTCTTT	CASSNEGGTEAFF
TRBV7-8	-	TRBD2	TRBJ2-1	TGTGCCAGCAGCATTGGGACTAGCGGCTCCTACAATGAGCAGTTCTTC	CASSIGTSGSYNEQFF
TRBV11-2	many	-	TRBJ2-1	TGTGCCAGCAGCTTAGAAGCAGGGAGGTATGAGCAGTTCTTC	CASSLEAGRYEQFF
TRBV5-1	few	-	TRBJ1-2	TGCGCCAGCAGCTTTCAACAACCGGGGGGCTACACCTTC	CASSFQQPGGYTF
TRBV24-1	-	TRBD1	TRBJ1-1	TGTGCCACCGCTACGGGACAGGGCACTGAAGCTTTCTTT	CATATGQGTEAFF
TRBV7-8	-	-	TRBJ2-7	TGTGCCAGCTCCTACGGTCCAGGGTCGGGGTACGAGCAGTACTTC	CASSYGPGSGYEQYF
TRBV5-1	-	-	TRBJ2-2	TGCGCCAGCAGCTTAGATCCTAGCGCGCCCCCCTACACCGGGGAGCTGTTTTTT	CASSLDPSAPPYTGELFF
TRBV2	few	-	TRBJ2-7	TGTGCCAGCACGGGGGCATACGAGCAGTACTTC	CASTGAYEQYF
TRBV14	-	-	TRBJ2-1	TGTGCCAGCAGCCAAGACATCAGACTGAATGAGCAGTTCTTC	CASSQDIRLNEQFF
TRBV29-1	few	TRBD2	TRBJ2-5	TGCAGCGTTGAATCTCAGACTAGCGGGAGCGTTGAAGAGACCCAGTACTTC	CSVESQTSGSVEETQYF
TRBV7-9	few	-	TRBJ2-4	TGTGCCAGCAGCTTGCGAGGTGGAACGCTCGAAAACATTCAGTACTTC	CASSLRGGTLENIQYF
TRBV11-2	many	-	TRBJ2-2	TGTGCCAGCACGGCCTACGAAGCAGGGCCCGGGGAGCTGTTTTTT	CASTAYEAGPGELFF
TRBV5-1	few	-	TRBJ2-1	TGCGCCAGCAGCTTGACACCAGATCCCCTTCGGAATGAGCAGTTCTTC	CASSLTPDPLRNEQFF
TRBV25-1	few	TRBD1	TRBJ1-5	TGTGCCAGCCAGCCGGGACAGGGGCAAGGTCAGCCCCAGCATTTT	CASQPGQGQGQPQHF
TRBV7-9	-	-	TRBJ2-1	TGTGCCAGCAGCCCCAGGCTGGACTGGAATGAGCAGTTCTTC	CASSPRLDWNEQFF
TRBV3-1	few	-	TRBJ1-4	TGTGCCAGCAGCCAAAACGTTCCGAGGGGTGAAAAACTGTTTTTT	CASSQNVPRGEKLFF
TRBV12-3/TRBV12-4	many	TRBD2	TRBJ2-7	TGTGCCAGCAGTCCCGGGGTTAGCGGGTTCTACGAGCAGTACTTC	CASSPGVSGFYEQYF
TRBV7-9	-	TRBD1	TRBJ1-2	TGTGCCAGCAGCCGAGGACAGGGGGAAGAGGATGGCTACACCTTC	CASSRGQGEEDGYTF
TRBV29-1	-	TRBD1	TRBJ1-4	TGCAGCGCCCGAATACAGGGGGCGAATGAAAAACTGTTTTTT	CSARIQGANEKLFF
TRBV12-3/TRBV12-4	many	-	TRBJ2-7	TGTGCCAGCACGCGTTCCTACGAGCAGTACTTC	CASTRSYEQYF
TRBV6-2/TRBV6-3	-	-	TRBJ2-2	TGTGCCAGCAGTTACCTTGGGGGACAAAACACCGGGGAGCTGTTTTTT	CASSYLGGQNTGELFF
TRBV20-1	few	TRBD1	TRBJ1-5	TGCAGTGCAAAAAACAGGGTGAGGGGGCGGCATCAGCCCCAGCATTTT	CSAKNRVRGRHQPQHF
TRBV5-6	few	-	TRBJ1-2	TGTGCCAGCAGCTTGGTAGGGCGGCACGGATCCTATGGCTACACCTTC	CASSLVGRHGSYGYTF
TRBV15	many	-	TRBJ1-5	TGTGCCACCAGCAGGGGGGTGGGTCAGCCCCAGCATTTT	CATSRGVGQPQHF
TRBV10-3	few	-	TRBJ2-3	TGTGCCATCAGCGGAGGGGGGGAGGGCACAGATACGCAGTATTTT	CAISGGGEGTDTQYF
TRBV27	-	TRBD2	TRBJ2-4	TGTGCCAGCATGAGTACTAGCGGTGAGAGGGCCAAAAACATTCAGTACTTC	CASMSTSGERAKNIQYF
TRBV5-1	few	-	TRBJ2-3	TGCGCCAGCAGTCCTGTCGAGCAGGGGGGGACGCAGTATTTT	CASSPVEQGGTQYF
TRBV7-2	few	-	TRBJ2-5	TGTGCCAGCAGCCCCCAGAGTGTGCAAGAGACCCAGTACTTC	CASSPQSVQETQYF
TRBV9	-	-	TRBJ2-2	TGTGCCAGCAGCGTAGCTACGGCGGATCCCAGGGACACCGGGGAGCTGTTTTTT	CASSVATADPRDTGELFF
TRBV4-1	few	-	TRBJ2-1	TGCGCCAGCAGCCAAAGGTGGGTGGAGGGGGCGTCTAATGAGCAGTTCTTC	CASSQRWVEGASNEQFF
TRBV5-1	-	TRBD1	TRBJ1-4	TGCGCCAGCAGCGACGGGACAGGGGCAACTAATGAAAAACTGTTTTTT	CASSDGTGATNEKLFF
TRBV29-1	-	-	TRBJ1-2	TGCAGCTCTGGGGGTACTAACTATGGCTACACCTTC	CSSGGTNYGYTF
TRBV9	-	-	TRBJ2-7	TGTGCCAGCAGCCCCCGGGTGGCGGGTACGTACGAGCAGTACTTC	CASSPRVAGTYEQYF
TRBV10-2	few	-	TRBJ1-2	TGCGCCAGCAGTGACGGGGGGGGCTACACCTTC	CASSDGGGYTF
TRBV2	-	-	TRBJ1-1	TGTGCCAACAGGGAAAACACTGAAGCTTTCTTT	CANRENTEAFF
TRBV19	few	TRBD1	TRBJ2-7	TGTGCCAGTAGTATAGGACAGGGGAACGAGCAGTACTTC	CASSIGQGNEQYF
TRBV20-1	many	TRBD2	TRBJ2-5	TGCAGTGCTAGAGTGGGACTAGCGGGGGAGACCCAGTACTTC	CSARVGLAGETQYF
TRBV15	-	-	TRBJ2-3	TGTGCCACCAGCAGACGGCGGGAATTCGCAGATACGCAGTATTTT	CATSRRREFADTQYF
TRBV5-1	few	-	TRBJ2-7	TGCGCCAGCAGCCCGAACACTGTGTCCTACGAGCAGTACTTC	CASSPNTVSYEQYF
TRBV4-1	few	-	TRBJ2-1	TGCGCCAGCAGCCCTGGGGTGCTGAGTGAGCAGTTCTTC	CASSPGVLSEQFF